This T cell receptor beta chain was sequenced in a study of cytomegalovirus exposure and HLA in healthy donors. Study results and limitations: In a later analysis, V- and J-gene trimming of beta chains associated with a DCLRE1C missense variant, replicated independently. Later, an analysis showed that TCR beta chains associated with HLA were more clonally expanded than others that were equally common. The study labeled 150 to 200 TCR beta chains cytomegalovirus-associated. Presence/absence analyses treated sequencing depth as roughly uniform across donors.

Comments on this clone: Its antigen is unidentified.

This CDR3 has 16 amino acids. The germline V gene has CDR1 SGHRS and CDR2 YFSETQ. Trimming removed 4 bases at V and 3 bases at J, with 17 bases between. PCR primers comprised 60 Vbeta and 13 Jbeta primers. Using immunoSEQ multiplex PCR, the repertoire was profiled, and TCRdb retains in-frame clones only, with some absent. The sample has more than 110,000 clones, 65% to 85% seen once; the top ten hold 3% to 5%. Sequenced sample: PBMCs. This chain joins TRBV5-1 and TRBJ1-3; possibly TRBD1 for D (6 bases). The receptor comes from a male donor in good health and CMV-seronegative. CDR3 in amino acids: CASSLSGGRGGNTIYF. The CDR3 DNA sequence: TGCGCCAGCAGCCTGTCGGGGGGGCGAGGTGGAAACACCATATATTTT.